This record concerns one TCR beta chain sequence. These data originate in a study of lymphopenia after photon versus proton radiotherapy. The CDR3 has 20 residues. J lost 8 bases, V lost 6 bases, and 25 bases had no gene match. From germline, CDR1 is SNHLY and CDR2 FYNNEI. Libraries were prepared by immunoSEQ multiplex PCR; TCRdb keeps only in-frame clonotypes and omits some of them. The repertoire consists of some 42,000 clones, with about 80% occurring once and the leading ten covering over 20%. The receptor comes from a woman between 65 and 79 years old with pancreatic cancer. The genes are TRBV2 and TRBJ2-3; 11 bases agree with TRBD1. The starting material was peripheral blood, obtained from a patient treated with proton-based radiotherapy. DNA for the CDR3: TGTGCCAGCAGGACCGGGACAGGGGGTTCGGCGGGCTCGCGGTTGGGTACGCAGTATTTT. It yields the protein CASRTGTGGSAGSRLGTQYF.